This T cell receptor beta chain was sequenced during a study of T-cell memory formation after mild COVID-19. As for this clonotype: The target antigen is unknown.

Study-level points and caveats: Mainly in CM and EM were contracting CD4+ clones; CD8+ were in EMRA.

MiXCR was run by TCRdb on the 5' RACE reads, yielding one entry per CDR3 protein. Found here are about half a million distinct CDR3 sequences, about 20% of them singletons; the top ten hold around an eighth. The ends lost 2 bases at V and 10 bases at J; junction bases unmatched: 4. The germline V gene has CDR1 LGHDT and CDR2 YNNKEL (reference sequence). CDR3 length equals 12 residues. The material sequenced was PBMCs or a T cell subset sorted from them (not recorded which). The receptor's source is an adult woman who had mild COVID-19 (a few samples of this study predate the infection). Cell type and time point are not known. V and J are TRBV3-1 and TRBJ1-1, with TRBD1 matching over 7 bases. CDR3 nucleotide sequence: TGTGCCAGCAGCCAAACGACAGGGAGAGCTTTCTTT. Its protein is CASSQTTGRAFF.